This T cell receptor (beta chain) stems from a study of early T cells in non-severe SARS-CoV-2 infection. TCRdb used MiXCR to reprocess the 5' RACE reads, holding one entry per CDR3 protein. The table records 20,000 to 25,000 distinct CDR3 sequences, more than 4% of them present only once. The germline CDR1 and CDR2 sequences are MNHEY and SVGEGT. V lost 3 bases and J 2 bases, leaving 11 bases between the germline ends. This CDR3 region has 15 residues. The sequencing input was whole blood. The V gene is TRBV6-2 or TRBV6-3, the J gene TRBJ1-5; D gene unclear. This TCR came from an adult who was a healthcare worker with PCR-confirmed SARS-CoV-2 infection or an uninfected control (not recorded which). The CDR3 loop reads CASSYFKVGNQPQHF. The CDR3 DNA reads TGTGCCAGCAGTTATTTCAAGGTGGGCAATCAGCCCCAGCATTTT.